The 32 T cell receptor beta chains given below trace back to one sample, sequenced in a study of TIL therapy for anti-PD-1-resistant metastatic lung cancer. This sample's time point: pre-treatment sample, taken before nivolumab and TIL therapy. Sequencing used immunoSEQ v3. Method: immunoSEQ multiplex PCR; TCRdb's copy keeps in-frame clones and lacks some. The sample consists of roughly 60,000 clones, around 70% of them appearing once. The sequenced sample was blood, obtained at baseline. These TCRs come from a person between 30 and 80 years old with non-small cell lung cancer.

The V and J genes are TRBV29-1 and TRBJ2-3; unclear D gene. V lost 2 bases and J 5 bases, leaving 11 bases between the germline ends. Germline CDR1 is SQVTM and CDR2 is ANQGSEA. The CDR3 spans 13 residues. As DNA, the CDR3 is TGCAGCGTTGAACTAGGGTCGGGAGATACGCAGTATTTT. Protein: CSVELGSGDTQYF.

The rearrangement uses TRBV5-1 and TRBJ1-4; D unresolved. CDR3 length: 15 amino acids. The germline V and J ends were trimmed by 4 bases and 8 bases, with 18 bases remaining between them. Germline V CDR1 and CDR2: SGHRS, YFSETQ. CDR3 DNA: TGCGCCAGCAGCACATCCGGTAGGGCGGGGGAAAAACTGTTTTTT. This gives the protein CASSTSGRAGEKLFF.

The chain couples TRBV4-2 to TRBJ2-7; D is unclear. The CDR3 consists of 14 residues. Trimming shortened V by 3 bases and J by 4 bases, and 13 bases separated the two germline ends. CDR1 LGHNA and CDR2 YNFKEQ come from the germline V gene. CDR3 residues: CASSQWHPFYEQYF. In nucleotides, the CDR3 is TGTGCCAGCAGCCAGTGGCACCCCTTTTACGAGCAGTACTTC.

This clone was seen a single time. The V call is TRBV5-5, the J call TRBJ2-3, with D uncertain. The V and J ends lost 4 bases and 0 bases respectively, with 9 bases between them. The CDR3 runs to 14 residues. CDR1 is SGHKS, CDR2 YYEKEE, per germline (reference sequence). The CDR3 protein is CASSVDLSTDTQYF. The CDR3 DNA follows: TGTGCCAGCAGCGTAGACCTAAGCACAGATACGCAGTATTTT.

The chain carries TRBV19 and TRBJ1-4; the D gene is possibly TRBD1 (5 bases). Trimming cost V 3 bases and J 7 bases, with 12 bases left between them. Germline CDR1 LNHDA, CDR2 SQIVND (reference sequence). This CDR3 has 14 amino acids. The CDR3 region is CASSMLTDIEKLFF. The DNA for the CDR3 is TGTGCCAGTAGTATGTTAACGGACATTGAAAAACTGTTTTTT.

V and J are TRBV5-4 and TRBJ1-1; D may be TRBD1 (5 bases). Germline V gene lookup returns CDR1 SGHNT and CDR2 YYREEE (reference sequence). This CDR3 contains 14 residues. Between the trimmed V and J ends, which lost 0 bases and 1 base, there was a span of 7 bases. For the CDR3, the DNA is TGTGCCAGCAGCTTGGATGGGGCGAACACTGAAGCTTTCTTT. Translating gives CASSLDGANTEAFF. Complete variable domain (other parts from reference TRBV5-4 and TRBJ1-1): ETGVTQSPTHLIKTRGQQVTLRCSSQSGHNTVSWYQQALGQGPQFIFQYYREEENGRGNFPPRFSGLQFPNYSSELNVNALELDDSALYLCASSLDGANTEAFFGQGTRLTVV.

The rearrangement joins TRBV9 to TRBJ1-1; unclear D gene. The CDR3 is 13 amino acids. V shed 0 bases and J shed 1 base, with 4 bases lying between them. Germline-derived CDR1 and CDR2 are SGDLS and YYNGEE. The chain's CDR3 is CASSVGWNTEAFF. In DNA form, the CDR3 reads TGTGCCAGCAGCGTAGGCTGGAACACTGAAGCTTTCTTT.

The rearrangement joins TRBV19 to TRBJ2-4, with 10 bases that match TRBD2. The CDR3 has 16 residues. V gave up 3 bases and J gave up 5 bases; unmatched junction bases: 7. Germline V gene lookup returns CDR1 LNHDA and CDR2 SQIVND (reference sequence). CDR3 nucleotide sequence: TGTGCCAGTAGTATCGTAGCGGGAGGACTTCAAAACATTCAGTACTTC. Residues: CASSIVAGGLQNIQYF.

The chain couples TRBV15 to TRBJ2-5, with TRBD2 as a possible D gene (6 bases). The V gene lost 5 bases and the J gene lost 2 bases, with 9 bases spanning the gap. The germline V gene encodes CDR1 LNHNV and CDR2 YYDKDF (reference sequence). The CDR3 spans 13 residues. CDR3 sequence: CATSGGGQETQYF. The CDR3 DNA sequence: TGTGCCACCAGCGGAGGAGGGCAAGAGACCCAGTACTTC.

The chain uses TRBV5-8 and TRBJ1-5; unclear D gene. V shed 0 bases and J shed 6 bases, with 7 bases lying between them. This CDR3 spans 13 amino acids. Germline lookup yields CDR1 SGHTS and CDR2 YDEGEE. The CDR3 DNA sequence: TGTGCCAGCAGCTTGGCCGGGTTTCAGCCCCAGCATTTT. Its protein is CASSLAGFQPQHF.

The DNA of the CDR3 is TGTGCCAGCGCTATGGGCGGGACGAACACCGGGGAGCTGTTTTTT. This encodes CASAMGGTNTGELFF. The V and J genes are TRBV28 and TRBJ2-2, with D possibly matching TRBD2 (6 bases). Trimming cost V 8 bases and J 0 bases, with 13 bases left between them. Germline-derived CDR1 and CDR2 are MDHEN and SYDVKM. This CDR3 region has 15 residues. The variable domain in full, with the rest retrieved from reference TRBV28 and TRBJ2-2, is DVKVTQSSRYLVKRTGEKVFLECVQDMDHENMFWYRQDPGLGLRLIYFSYDVKMKEKGDIPEGYSVSREKKERFSLILESASTNQTSMYLCASAMGGTNTGELFFGEGSRLTVL.

Written as DNA, the CDR3 is TGTGCCAGCAGCCTAAGGTACGAGCAGTACTTC. This codes for CASSLRYEQYF. V is TRBV7-9 and J is TRBJ2-7; unclear D gene. The V end was cut by 5 bases, the J end by 4 bases, with 6 bases between. This CDR3 has 11 amino acids. CDR1 is SEHNR, CDR2 FQNEAQ, per germline (reference sequence).

V usage is TRBV4-2 and J usage is TRBJ1-1; D not certain. Looked up from germline, CDR1 is LGHNA and CDR2 is YNFKEQ. V lost 4 bases and J 0 bases, leaving 12 bases between the germline ends. There are 15 residues in the CDR3. CDR3 DNA: TGTGCCAGCAGCCCTCGGGAGCAAATGAACACTGAAGCTTTCTTT. Its translation is CASSPREQMNTEAFF.

The genes are TRBV7-3 and TRBJ2-3, with 8 bases identical to TRBD1. The ends lost 4 bases at V and 6 bases at J; junction bases unmatched: 6. The CDR3 runs to 14 residues. In germline, CDR1 is SGHTA, CDR2 FQGTGA. CDR3 region: CASSSPTGADTQYF. CDR3 DNA sequence: TGTGCCAGCAGCTCCCCGACAGGGGCTGATACGCAGTATTTT.

This sequence joins TRBV6-6 and TRBJ2-7; 7 bases align to TRBD1. After removal of 5 bases from V and 3 bases from J, the junction contained 7 bases not matched to a gene. The CDR3 has 14 amino acids. In germline, CDR1 is MNHNY, CDR2 SVGAGI (reference sequence). The CDR3: CASSPRDSYYEQYF. The DNA for the CDR3 is TGTGCCAGCAGTCCACGGGACAGCTACTACGAGCAGTACTTC.

The rearrangement joins TRBV28 to TRBJ2-7; either TRBD1 or TRBD2 may supply D (5 bases each). The V gene's germline CDR1 is MDHEN and CDR2 SYDVKM. Trimming left V 2 bases short and J 3 bases short, with 8 bases between. This CDR3 comprises 13 residues. The CDR3 nucleotides are TGTGCCAGCAGTTTAGAGGGGTTCTACGAGCAGTACTTC. Translating gives CASSLEGFYEQYF.

The V and J genes are TRBV7-9 and TRBJ1-3; 9 nucleotides match TRBD1. There are 16 residues in the CDR3. Per germline, CDR1 SEHNR and CDR2 FQNEAQ (reference sequence). Unmatched junction bases numbered 5, after V lost 0 bases and J lost 5 bases. CDR3 coding DNA: TGTGCCAGCAGCTTAGCTCTCGGACAGGGGCGAAACACCATATATTTT. Amino acids: CASSLALGQGRNTIYF.

The chain couples TRBV9 to TRBJ1-6; TRBD1 aligns across 8 bases. CDR1 is SGDLS and CDR2 is YYNGEE in the germline V gene. The CDR3 is 17 amino acids. The ends lost 3 bases at V and 10 bases at J; junction bases unmatched: 15. The CDR3 spells CASSAPRDRSSGSPLHF. The CDR3 nucleotides read TGTGCCAGCAGCGCTCCAAGGGACAGGAGCTCCGGGTCACCCCTCCACTTT.

The CDR3 DNA reads as TGTGCCAGCAGCTTACGGGTTCCGACGGGCACCTACGAGCAGTACTTC. As protein: CASSLRVPTGTYEQYF. The rearrangement links TRBV13 to TRBJ2-7; no clear D. The CDR3 is 16 residues long. Deletions cut 2 bases from V and 2 bases from J, with 16 bases between. Germline V lookup: CDR1 PRHDT, CDR2 FYEKMQ (reference sequence).

The V and J genes are TRBV7-6 and TRBJ1-4, with 7 positions matching TRBD1. The CDR3 is 16 amino acids. The V segment lost 5 bases and the J segment 8 bases; nucleotides outside the gene matches: 14. From germline, CDR1 is SGHVS and CDR2 FNYEAQ. The CDR3 loop reads CASSPYTGQDWEKLFF. As DNA, the CDR3 is TGTGCCAGCAGCCCATACACCGGACAGGACTGGGAAAAACTGTTTTTT.

This clone has a handful of counts. This chain links TRBV11-2 with TRBJ2-5; 12 bases fit TRBD2. Germline V gene data show CDR1 as SGHAT and CDR2 as FQNNGV. This CDR3 is built from 18 residues. J lost 4 bases, V lost 5 bases, and 14 bases had no gene match. CDR3 region: CASSIGTLPTSGGETQYF. The DNA for the CDR3 is TGTGCCAGCAGCATCGGTACGCTACCGACTAGCGGGGGAGAGACCCAGTACTTC.

This clone came up once. The chain joins TRBV30 to TRBJ2-5, with 11 bases identical to TRBD1. With V trimmed by 1 base and J by 5 bases, 6 bases remained unmatched. This CDR3 has 15 amino acids. Germline CDR1 and CDR2: GTSNPN and SVGIG (reference sequence). The CDR3 is CAWSAGQGAGETQYF. As DNA, the CDR3 is TGTGCCTGGAGTGCAGGACAGGGGGCCGGGGAGACCCAGTACTTC.

V usage is TRBV10-3 and J usage is TRBJ1-2; D is ambiguous. V was cut by 3 bases and J by 8 bases, with 19 bases left in between. The germline V gene encodes CDR1 ENHRY and CDR2 SYGVKD. This CDR3 is built from 15 residues. The CDR3 coding sequence is TGTGCCATCAGTGATGGCAGCCCGATGAAGGACGGCTACACCTTC. It is translated as CAISDGSPMKDGYTF.

This chain links TRBV5-4 with TRBJ2-3; TRBD2 matches at 9 bases. Germline V gene sequence: CDR1 SGHNT, CDR2 YYREEE (reference sequence). The CDR3 is 16 amino acids. J lost 0 bases, V lost 1 base, and 3 bases had no gene match. The CDR3 here is CASSLRLAGSTDTQYF. For the CDR3, the DNA is TGTGCCAGCAGCTTGCGCCTAGCGGGAAGCACAGATACGCAGTATTTT.

This clone was recorded once. V is TRBV29-1 and J is TRBJ2-7; the match to TRBD1 covers 9 bases. With V trimmed by 7 bases and J by 6 bases, 10 bases remained unmatched. Germline V gives CDR1 SQVTM, CDR2 ANQGSEA. This CDR3 is 13 amino acids long. CDR3 residues: CSANRDRVGEQYF. CDR3 nucleotides: TGCAGCGCTAACCGGGACAGGGTTGGCGAGCAGTACTTC.

The rearrangement joins TRBV4-1 to TRBJ2-4; perhaps D is TRBD1 or TRBD2 (5 bases each). Germline lookup yields CDR1 MGHRA and CDR2 YSYEKL. CDR3 length: 14 residues. Trimming cost V 4 bases and J 3 bases, with 10 bases left between them. This CDR3 reads CASSPGASKNIQYF. The CDR3 bases are TGCGCCAGCAGCCCCGGGGCCAGCAAAAACATTCAGTACTTC.

This clone was observed at least ten times. V and J are TRBV4-2 and TRBJ1-2; the match to TRBD1 covers 9 bases. Losses at the gene ends were 2 bases for V and 6 bases for J; bases not matched to a gene: 7. The CDR3 runs 15 residues. CDR1 is LGHNA, CDR2 YNFKEQ, per germline. As DNA, the CDR3 is TGTGCCAGCAGCCAACGAGTCGGGACAGGGAATGGCTACACCTTC. Translated, it gives CASSQRVGTGNGYTF.

V gene TRBV18 combines with J gene TRBJ1-2, with 8 bases that match TRBD1. The ends lost 4 bases at V and 4 bases at J; junction bases unmatched: 2. The CDR3 consists of 13 residues. Germline V gene data show CDR1 as KGHSH and CDR2 as LQKENI. CDR3 in amino acids: CASSLDRVYGYTF. As DNA, the CDR3 is TGTGCCAGCTCACTGGACAGGGTCTATGGCTACACCTTC.

The chain recombines TRBV29-1 with TRBJ1-4; possible D gene TRBD1, 5 bases. Germline V CDR1 and CDR2: SQVTM, ANQGSEA. Trimming removed 6 bases at V and 5 bases at J, with 13 bases between. The CDR3 spans 13 residues. CDR3 DNA: TGCAGCGTGGAGGGACGGCGCAATGAAAAACTGTTTTTT. Protein: CSVEGRRNEKLFF.

The genes are TRBV7-8 and TRBJ1-5; possible D gene TRBD1, 5 bases. The CDR3 is 18 amino acids. Germline CDR1 SGHVS, CDR2 FQNEAQ. Deletions cut 8 bases from V and 1 base from J, with 24 bases between. Written as DNA, the CDR3 is TGTGCCAGCGGGAGCGAAGGGAGACAGAAAACAAGCAATCAGCCCCAGCATTTT. It specifies CASGSEGRQKTSNQPQHF.

The rearrangement joins TRBV6-5 to TRBJ1-6, with D tentatively TRBD1 (5 bases). This CDR3 is built from 13 residues. The germline V and J ends were trimmed by 5 bases and 11 bases, with 13 bases remaining between them. Germline lookup yields CDR1 MNHEY and CDR2 SVGAGI. CDR3 bases: TGTGCCAGCAGTGGGGGGGGGAAGACACCCCTCCACTTT. It codes for CASSGGGKTPLHF.

V usage is TRBV28 and J usage is TRBJ2-7; 9 nucleotides align to TRBD2. CDR1 and CDR2 (germline): MDHEN, SYDVKM. V lost 7 bases and J lost 0; bases outside the gene matches: 7. The CDR3 loop spans 15 amino acids. The CDR3 here is CASIPSGTPSYEQYF. The CDR3 DNA reads as TGTGCCAGCATCCCTAGCGGGACGCCCTCCTACGAGCAGTACTTC.